Listed below are T cell receptor beta chains from one sample, sequenced in a study of patients and donors after allogeneic stem cell transplantation. TCRdb analysed the RT-PCR reads with MiXCR anew, one entry per CDR3 protein. The sample consists of a few hundred thousand distinct CDR3 sequences, 38% of them appearing once. The sequenced sample consisted of blood, either unsorted or a sorted T cell fraction (not recorded which). These receptors came from a human donor who was either an allogeneic HSCT recipient or a stem cell or donor lymphocyte infusion donor (not recorded which). It is not recorded whose cells these are; they may come from a transplant donor. CDR3s include the opening cysteine and the closing phenylalanine or tryptophan. A D gene is named only where the DNA matches it firmly. Clone size is stated in some rows and not others, as once, few, many or a class when expanded.

clone_size,cdr3_length,j_call,v_call,d_call,cdr3_nt,cdr3_aa
few,17,TRBJ1-1,TRBV5-1,NA,TGCGCCAGCAGCTTGGGACAGGTTCTCCTTGTGAACACTGAAGCTTTCTTT,CASSLGQVLLVNTEAFF
few,15,TRBJ1-1,TRBV19,TRBD1,TGTGCCAGTAGTATGCCTACAGGGGCCAGCACTGAAGCTTTCTTT,CASSMPTGASTEAFF
NA,14,TRBJ1-2,TRBV12-3/TRBV12-4,NA,TGTGCCAGCAGTTTGCGCAGGGGCGTGGGTGGCTACACCTTC,CASSLRRGVGGYTF
NA,14,TRBJ2-3,TRBV9,NA,TGTGCCAGCACACATCCGGGGGTAACAGATACGCAGTATTTT,CASTHPGVTDTQYF
few,13,TRBJ1-6,TRBV19,NA,TGTGCCAGTAGTCTCCAGGGGAATTCACCCCTCCACTTT,CASSLQGNSPLHF
few,15,TRBJ1-2,TRBV15,NA,TGTGCCACCAGCAGAGAGCTTGGAACCAACTATGGCTACACCTTC,CATSRELGTNYGYTF
NA,13,TRBJ2-5,TRBV5-1,NA,TGCGCCAGCAGCTTGCCAGGGGAAGAGACCCAGTACTTC,CASSLPGEETQYF
NA,15,TRBJ1-1,TRBV24-1,NA,TGTGCCACCAGTGATTCCCCAGACTGGAACACTGAAGCTTTCTTT,CATSDSPDWNTEAFF
NA,13,TRBJ2-7,TRBV25-1,TRBD2,TGTGCCAGCAGAGCGGGACCACCCTACGAGCAGTACTTC,CASRAGPPYEQYF
NA,14,TRBJ1-6,TRBV14,NA,TGTGCCAGCAGCCAACTCCCGGGCCCATCACCCCTCCACTTT,CASSQLPGPSPLHF
NA,17,TRBJ1-5,TRBV15,NA,TGTGCCACCAGCAGAGATTTGGGGACGGAGCGGAGAAAGCCCCAGCATTTT,CATSRDLGTERRKPQHF
NA,14,TRBJ2-3,TRBV20-1,NA,TGCAGTGCTAGAGGTGTAATTCCCCCAGATACGCAGTATTTT,CSARGVIPPDTQYF
once,12,TRBJ1-1,TRBV5-1,TRBD1,TGCGCCAGCAGCCCGGGACAGGGGCAAGCTTTCTTT,CASSPGQGQAFF
NA,14,TRBJ1-2,TRBV20-1,NA,TGCAGTGCTAGAGAAACAGCCCGGGGCTATGGCTACACCTTC,CSARETARGYGYTF
NA,14,TRBJ1-4,TRBV6-5,NA,TGTGCCAGCAGTTCGGGTCAGGGTAATGAAAAACTGTTTTTT,CASSSGQGNEKLFF
NA,16,TRBJ1-4,TRBV4-1,TRBD1,TGCGCCAGCAGCCCCCCAGAGACAGGGGGGTACGGAAAACTGTTTTTT,CASSPPETGGYGKLFF
few,15,TRBJ1-5,TRBV12-3/TRBV12-4,NA,TGTGCCAGCAGACCTATGGGGGATGGCAATCAGCCCCAGCATTTT,CASRPMGDGNQPQHF
NA,15,TRBJ1-1,TRBV29-1,TRBD1,TGCAGCGTTGTTTTGACAGGGCGTTTGGGGACTGAAGCTTTCTTT,CSVVLTGRLGTEAFF